One and the same sample provided the 19 T cell receptor beta chains below, sequenced in a study of cytomegalovirus exposure and HLA in healthy donors. Primers for the PCR totalled 60 Vbeta and 13 Jbeta. Data came from immunoSEQ multiplex PCR; TCRdb stores just in-frame clones and leaves some out. The sample has about 120,000 clones; more than 60% are singletons. The sample was PBMCs. These receptors originate from a woman in her thirties or forties in good health and CMV-seropositive.

In this sample, this clone turned up once. The chain couples TRBV7-2 to TRBJ1-1; 11 nucleotides line up with TRBD1. CDR3 length: 16 residues. Germline V gene lookup returns CDR1 SGHTA and CDR2 FQGNSA. J was trimmed by 7 bases and V by 5 bases; bases with no gene match: 12. CDR3 nucleotides: TGTGCCAGCAGCGCGGACAGGGGGCTCTATGGCAGTGAAGCTTTCTTT. Its translation: CASSADRGLYGSEAFF.

CDR3 protein: CASSLVRQLNTEAFF. CDR3 coding DNA: TGTGCCAGCAGCTTGGTGAGACAGCTGAACACTGAAGCTTTCTTT. This chain links TRBV5-5 with TRBJ1-1; D is possibly TRBD1 (5 bases). Between the trimmed V and J ends, which lost 0 bases and 0 bases, there was a span of 9 bases. Germline CDR1 and CDR2: SGHKS and YYEKEE (reference sequence). This CDR3 is 15 amino acids long.

The chain is built from TRBV11-2 and TRBJ1-1; D gene ambiguous. Trimming left V 3 bases short and J 4 bases short, with 12 bases between. The CDR3 spans 14 residues. Germline loops: CDR1 SGHAT, CDR2 FQNNGV. CDR3 protein: CASSLEGSTTEAFF. CDR3 sequence (DNA): TGTGCCAGCAGCTTGGAGGGAAGTACCACTGAAGCTTTCTTT.

This chain uses TRBV2 with TRBJ2-5; TRBD1 is a possible D gene (6 bases). The CDR3 loop spans 16 amino acids. V was trimmed by 2 bases and J by 2 bases, leaving 15 bases between them. Germline CDR1 SNHLY, CDR2 FYNNEI. CDR3 bases: TGTGCCAGCAGTGAAAGGACAGCCAAAAGGCAAGAGACCCAGTACTTC. It codes for CASSERTAKRQETQYF.

The chain links TRBV7-3 to TRBJ2-7; 7 positions match TRBD1. CDR3 size: 14 residues. V dropped 5 bases and J dropped 4; count of bases not matched to a gene: 8. CDR1 is SGHTA and CDR2 is FQGTGA in the germline V gene. The CDR3 loop reads CASSPDRRTYEQYF. CDR3 DNA sequence: TGTGCCAGCAGCCCGGACAGGCGTACATACGAGCAGTACTTC.

The rearrangement uses TRBV30 and TRBJ2-1; D is possibly TRBD1 (5 bases). V shed 4 bases and J shed 7 bases, with 8 bases lying between them. The CDR3 extends over 11 amino acids. Germline CDR1 and CDR2: GTSNPN and SVGIG (reference sequence). The CDR3 coding sequence is TGTGCCTGGAACCAGGGTAATGAGCAGTTCTTC. This gives the protein CAWNQGNEQFF.

The chain is built from TRBV9 and TRBJ2-2; TRBD2 agrees at 8 bases. Germline CDR1 SGDLS, CDR2 YYNGEE. V lost 1 base, J lost 6 bases, and 5 bases stayed unmatched. The CDR3 length is 15 residues. Written as DNA, the CDR3 is TGTGCCAGCAGCGTAAAGATAGCGGGGCCCGGGGAGCTGTTTTTT. It translates to CASSVKIAGPGELFF.

This rearrangement joins TRBV15 to TRBJ2-7, with 9 positions matching TRBD2. The germline V gene encodes CDR1 LNHNV and CDR2 YYDKDF (reference sequence). With V trimmed by 5 bases and J by 0 bases, 5 bases remained unmatched. There are 15 residues in the CDR3. DNA for the CDR3: TGTGCCACCAGCCTCTCTAGCGGGGCCTCCTACGAGCAGTACTTC. Its protein product is CATSLSSGASYEQYF.

This clone was seen a handful of times. The CDR3 is CASSLNTGELFF. The CDR3 DNA reads TGTGCCAGCAGCCTAAACACCGGGGAGCTGTTTTTT. V usage is TRBV5-8 and J usage is TRBJ2-2, with D unresolved. In germline, CDR1 is SGHTS, CDR2 YDEGEE. V was cut by 4 bases and J by 2 bases, with 3 bases left in between. The CDR3 is 12 residues long.

This chain connects TRBV4-2 to TRBJ2-1; possibly TRBD2 for D (6 bases). Germline CDR1 LGHNA, CDR2 YNFKEQ. The germline V and J ends were trimmed by 4 bases and 1 base, with 14 bases remaining between them. This CDR3 comprises 16 residues. CDR3 in DNA: TGTGCCAGCAGCCTCGGGGCTAGCGTATCCTACAATGAGCAGTTCTTC. This codes for CASSLGASVSYNEQFF.

The rearrangement joins TRBV4-3 to TRBJ1-2; D might be TRBD1 (5 bases). This CDR3 is 15 amino acids long. CDR1 is LGHNA and CDR2 is YSLEER in the germline V gene. Trimming stripped 1 base from V and 6 bases from J, with 15 bases between. Here the CDR3 reads CASSQVLGAVNGYTF. The DNA for the CDR3 is TGCGCCAGCAGCCAAGTCCTAGGGGCGGTCAATGGCTACACCTTC.

CDR3 region: CASSAHHEQYF. The CDR3 DNA follows: TGTGCCAGCAGCGCCCATCACGAGCAGTACTTC. The chain recombines TRBV7-2 with TRBJ2-5; D call uncertain. The J call is in doubt because the DNA end fits TRBJ2-7 better. Germline CDR1 and CDR2: SGHTA and FQGNSA. The CDR3 runs to 11 residues.

The chain combines TRBV5-4 with TRBJ1-1; 7 bases agree with TRBD1. V shed 4 bases and J 0 bases; nucleotides not matched to a gene: 9. CDR1 is SGHNT, CDR2 YYREEE, per germline (reference sequence). The CDR3 loop spans 16 amino acids. CDR3 amino acids: CASSRGDSFMNTEAFF. The CDR3 bases are TGTGCCAGCAGCCGTGGGGACAGCTTCATGAACACTGAAGCTTTCTTT.

The gene calls are TRBV29-1 and TRBJ2-5; 9 bases are shared with TRBD1. V trimming: 7 bases; J trimming: 2 bases; junction bases outside the gene matches: 11. The germline gives CDR1 SQVTM, CDR2 ANQGSEA. The CDR3 length is 15 residues. The CDR3 here is CSALEGQGGQETQYF. CDR3 coding DNA: TGCAGCGCATTGGAGGGACAGGGCGGGCAAGAGACCCAGTACTTC.

V is TRBV5-4 and J is TRBJ2-1; 7 bases align to TRBD2. Germline assignment: CDR1 SGHNT and CDR2 YYREEE (reference sequence). Losses at the gene ends were 0 bases for V and 6 bases for J; bases not matched to a gene: 9. CDR3 size: 16 residues. The CDR3 bases are TGTGCCAGCAGCTTGGTGGCCCCGGGAGGTACCAATGAGCAGTTCTTC. This encodes CASSLVAPGGTNEQFF.

This rearrangement joins TRBV25-1 to TRBJ2-2; 13 bases are shared with TRBD2. Germline V gene data show CDR1 as MGHDK and CDR2 as SYGVNS. Losses at the gene ends were 4 bases for V and 2 bases for J; bases not matched to a gene: 7. This CDR3 region has 18 residues. CDR3 amino acids: CASSGRLAGGRNTGELFF. CDR3 bases: TGTGCCAGCAGTGGAAGACTAGCGGGGGGCCGAAACACCGGGGAGCTGTTTTTT.

The chain carries TRBV5-1 and TRBJ2-7, with 7 positions matching TRBD1. Unmatched junction bases numbered 6, after V lost 2 bases and J lost 4 bases. In germline, CDR1 is SGHRS, CDR2 YFSETQ. The CDR3 is 14 residues long. CDR3 bases: TGCGCCAGCAGCTTCACCGGGACAGAATACGAGCAGTACTTC. Amino acid sequence: CASSFTGTEYEQYF.

V is TRBV7-2 and J is TRBJ2-7, with 8 nucleotides matching TRBD2. V lost 0 bases to trimming and J lost 3 bases; unmatched junction nucleotides: 7. This CDR3 has 16 residues. CDR1 SGHTA and CDR2 FQGNSA come from the germline V gene. CDR3 amino acids: CASSLAISGRDYEQYF. For the CDR3, the DNA is TGTGCCAGCAGCTTAGCGATTTCCGGGAGGGACTACGAGCAGTACTTC.

This clone was found once. The J gene is TRBJ1-2, the V gene TRBV5-1, with D possibly TRBD1 on 6 matching bases. CDR3 size: 16 residues. Trimming left V 3 bases short and J 1 base short, with 16 bases between. The germline CDR1 and CDR2 sequences are SGHRS and YFSETQ. CDR3 DNA: TGCGCCAGCAGCTCCGGAGGGGAGGGGGGTAACTATGGCTACACCTTC. It is translated as CASSSGGEGGNYGYTF. Using reference TRBV5-1 and TRBJ1-2 for the parts outside the CDR3, the full variable domain is KAGVTQTPRYLIKTRGQQVTLSCSPISGHRSVSWYQQTPGQGLQFLFEYFSETQRNKGNFPGRFSGRQFSNSRSEMNVSTLELGDSALYLCASSSGGEGGNYGYTFGSGTRLTVV.